The next 24 T cell receptor beta chains were all read from a single sample in a study of beta chain features in type 1 diabetes. Expressed TCRB transcripts were sequenced after all isolated RNA was converted to cDNA. Profiling relied on immunoSEQ multiplex PCR, and the TCRdb table lists in-frame clones only, not all of them. The table lists 250,000 to 350,000 clones, approximately 10% of them singletons, with around 0.015% in the top ten. Sequenced input: naive CD4+ T cells from blood. Receptors were obtained from a woman in her twenties or thirties in good health.

The chain carries TRBV19 and TRBJ2-5; 7 bases line up with TRBD2. The V gene end was trimmed by 4 bases and the J gene end by 0 bases; junction bases not matched to a gene: 8. The germline gives CDR1 LNHDA, CDR2 SQIVND (reference sequence). The CDR3 totals 16 residues. CDR3 sequence reads: CASSKVASGHQETQYF. For the CDR3, the DNA is TGTGCCAGTAGTAAAGTGGCTAGCGGCCACCAAGAGACCCAGTACTTC.

V gene TRBV28 combines with J gene TRBJ1-5; weak D call: TRBD1 (6 bases). Germline values: CDR1 MDHEN, CDR2 SYDVKM. The V gene lost 10 bases and the J gene lost 2 bases, with 9 bases spanning the gap. The CDR3 is 12 amino acids. The CDR3 spells CATHRGNQPQHF. The CDR3 nucleotides are TGTGCCACCCACAGGGGCAATCAGCCCCAGCATTTT.

This clone was counted a few times. V usage is TRBV6-5 and J usage is TRBJ2-7; perhaps TRBD2 as D (6 bases). The CDR3 length is 12 residues. The V gene's germline CDR1 is MNHEY and CDR2 SVGAGI. V lost 9 bases and J 3 bases, leaving 12 bases between the germline ends. The CDR3 region has the DNA TGTGCCAGTGGGATGGGGGGCTACGAGCAGTACTTC. It specifies CASGMGGYEQYF.

V and J are TRBV7-8 and TRBJ2-7; TRBD1 matches at 9 bases. The trim removed 4 bases at V and 2 bases at J, leaving 3 bases unmatched. The germline CDR1 and CDR2 sequences are SGHVS and FQNEAQ. This CDR3 contains 14 residues. The CDR3 loop is CASSSRQGAYEQYF. The CDR3 DNA sequence: TGTGCCAGCAGCTCTAGACAGGGGGCCTACGAGCAGTACTTC.

The V gene is TRBV5-1, the J gene TRBJ1-1, with 11 bases identical to TRBD1. The CDR3 spans 16 residues. Germline V lookup: CDR1 SGHRS, CDR2 YFSETQ. V dropped 2 bases and J dropped 4; count of bases not matched to a gene: 7. Here the CDR3 DNA reads TGCGCCAGCAGCTTCTCATCCGGGACAGGGGGCACTGAAGCTTTCTTT. The encoded protein is CASSFSSGTGGTEAFF.

The chain employs TRBV25-1 and TRBJ1-2; D unclear. V was trimmed by 5 bases and J by 3 bases, leaving 16 bases between them. CDR3 length: 15 amino acids. From germline, CDR1 is MGHDK and CDR2 SYGVNS. The CDR3 DNA reads TGTGCCAGCAGTTTGGCGGGCAGGTTGGACTATGGCTACACCTTC. It translates to CASSLAGRLDYGYTF.

This clone was counted a few times. The V and J genes are TRBV4-2 and TRBJ2-3; TRBD2 matches 10 bases. There are 17 residues in the CDR3. The germline CDR1 and CDR2 sequences are LGHNA and YNFKEQ. After removal of 1 base from V and 4 bases from J, the junction contained 8 bases not matched to a gene. CDR3: CASSQVLAGGGADTQYF. The CDR3 DNA sequence: TGTGCCAGCAGCCAAGTGTTAGCGGGAGGAGGGGCAGATACGCAGTATTTT.

This clone turned up a few times. The V call is TRBV28, the J call TRBJ2-5; 9 bases are shared with TRBD2. V shed 1 base, J shed 4 bases, and the junction held 4 bases outside the gene matches. Germline V gene lookup returns CDR1 MDHEN and CDR2 SYDVKM. The CDR3 contains 15 residues. The CDR3 region has the DNA TGTGCCAGCAGTTTATTGGGCGGGAGGGGAGAGACCCAGTACTTC. This codes for CASSLLGGRGETQYF.

This clone was observed a handful of times. The chain is built from TRBV6-6 and TRBJ2-3, with 12 bases identical to TRBD2. CDR1 and CDR2 (germline): MNHNY, SVGAGI (reference sequence). Trimming cost V 8 bases and J 0 bases; bases outside gene matches: 3. This CDR3 region has 15 residues. The CDR3 protein is CASLLAGGSTDTQYF. The CDR3 bases are TGTGCCAGCCTCCTAGCGGGAGGGAGCACAGATACGCAGTATTTT.

A few counts support this clone. CDR3 protein: CASGRTSGSEETQYF. The DNA of the CDR3 is TGCGCCAGCGGGAGGACTAGCGGGTCGGAGGAGACCCAGTACTTC. The chain carries TRBV5-1 and TRBJ2-5; 11 nucleotides match TRBD2. V dropped 7 bases and J dropped 5; count of bases not matched to a gene: 10. This CDR3 is 15 amino acids long. Germline lookup yields CDR1 SGHRS and CDR2 YFSETQ.

This clone was detected a few times. J is TRBJ2-7 and V is TRBV6-5; weak D call: TRBD1 (6 bases). V was trimmed by 7 bases and J by 6 bases, leaving 10 bases between them. Per germline, CDR1 MNHEY and CDR2 SVGAGI. The CDR3 consists of 11 residues. The CDR3 nucleotides are TGTGCCAGCAATCAGGGGAGCGAGCAGTACTTC. It codes for CASNQGSEQYF.

Here the CDR3 DNA reads TGTGCCAGCAGCACAGGGACAGGGCCTGGGGGCAATCAGCCCCAGCATTTT. Protein product: CASSTGTGPGGNQPQHF. The rearrangement uses TRBV7-9 and TRBJ1-5; 9 positions agree with TRBD1. The CDR3 is 17 amino acids. V lost 5 bases and J lost 2; bases outside the gene matches: 10. Germline lookup yields CDR1 SEHNR and CDR2 FQNEAQ (reference sequence). The variable domain in full, completed from reference TRBV7-9 and TRBJ1-5, reads DTGVSQNPRHKITKRGQNVTFRCDPISEHNRLYWYRQTLGQGPEFLTYFQNEAQLEKSRLLSDRFSAERPKGSFSTLEIQRTEQGDSAMYLCASSTGTGPGGNQPQHFGDGTRLSIL.

This clone was detected a few times. The gene calls are TRBV5-1 and TRBJ2-3; the match to TRBD2 covers 7 bases. V was pared by 7 bases and J by 0 bases, with 5 bases of the junction left unmatched. The CDR3 is made up of 14 amino acids. Germline V gene data show CDR1 as SGHRS and CDR2 as YFSETQ. Written as DNA, the CDR3 is TGCGCCAGCGCGGCGGGAGTCAGCACAGATACGCAGTATTTT. Its translation is CASAAGVSTDTQYF.

The chain is built from TRBV12-5 and TRBJ2-1; TRBD2 matches at 10 bases. Germline V gives CDR1 LGHNT, CDR2 FRNRAP. The J segment lost 5 bases and the V segment lost 7 bases, leaving 8 bases of the junction unmatched. CDR3 length: 15 amino acids. The CDR3 is CASAPSGRGDNEQFF. For the CDR3, the DNA is TGTGCTAGTGCTCCTAGCGGGAGAGGTGACAATGAGCAGTTCTTC. Full variable domain (outside the CDR3, taken from reference TRBV12-5 and TRBJ2-1): DARVTQTPRHKVTEMGQEVTMRCQPILGHNTVFWYRQTMMQGLELLAYFRNRAPLDDSGMPKDRFSAEMPDATLATLKIQPSEPRDSAVYFCASAPSGRGDNEQFFGPGTRLTVL.

On this clone itself: In the same sample, other DNA sequences code for this CDR3. This chain uses TRBV6-5 with TRBJ2-1, with TRBD2 matching over 7 bases. Germline V gene data show CDR1 as MNHEY and CDR2 as SVGAGI. Trimming removed 0 bases from V and 1 base from J; junction bases left unmatched: 0. The CDR3 has 15 amino acids. CDR3 in amino acids: CASSYSGGSYNEQFF. For the CDR3, the DNA is TGTGCCAGCAGTTACTCGGGGGGGTCCTACAATGAGCAGTTCTTC.

The chain combines TRBV25-1 with TRBJ2-7; 8 bases are shared with TRBD2. This CDR3 has 15 amino acids. Germline CDR1 is MGHDK and CDR2 is SYGVNS. With 5 bases clipped from V and 5 bases from J, the junction kept 11 bases outside the gene matches. Written as DNA, the CDR3 is TGTGCCAGCAGTCCCGGGAGGGGCATAATGGACGAGCAGTACTTC. Translating gives CASSPGRGIMDEQYF.

The chain combines TRBV2 with TRBJ2-1; 10 bases map to TRBD2. Trimming took 5 bases from V and 5 from J; bases not matched to a gene: 15. CDR3 length equals 18 residues. Germline V gene lookup returns CDR1 SNHLY and CDR2 FYNNEI. The CDR3 sequence: CASSIKPLAGASHNEQFF. The CDR3 DNA follows: TGTGCCAGCAGTATCAAACCCCTAGCGGGAGCATCTCACAATGAGCAGTTCTTC. The entire variable domain, with the rest obtained from reference TRBV2 and TRBJ2-1, is as follows: EPEVTQTPSHQVTQMGQEVILRCVPISNHLYFYWYRQILGQKVEFLVSFYNNEISEKSEIFDDQFSVERPDGSNFTLKIRSTKLEDSAMYFCASSIKPLAGASHNEQFFGPGTRLTVL.

This clone was seen a few times. The chain employs TRBV6-5 and TRBJ2-7; possible D gene TRBD2, 5 bases. The CDR3 has 12 residues. Germline V gives CDR1 MNHEY, CDR2 SVGAGI. V lost 10 bases and J lost 0, with 10 bases in between. The CDR3 loop reads CATKGSSYEQYF. The CDR3 bases are TGTGCCACGAAAGGGAGCTCCTACGAGCAGTACTTC.

This chain connects TRBV30 to TRBJ1-5, with 9 bases lining up with TRBD1. V was pared by 2 bases and J by 6 bases, with 5 bases of the junction left unmatched. Germline V gives CDR1 GTSNPN, CDR2 SVGIG (reference sequence). This CDR3 has 14 amino acids. This CDR3 is CAWSLTGGGQPQHF. DNA for the CDR3: TGTGCCTGGAGTTTAACAGGGGGCGGTCAGCCCCAGCATTTT.

This clone was counted between two and nine times. The chain links TRBV28 to TRBJ2-5, with D possibly matching TRBD1 (7 bases). CDR1 MDHEN and CDR2 SYDVKM come from the germline V gene. The V end lost 5 bases, the J end lost 9 bases, and 19 bases lay between the germline ends. The CDR3 covers 14 residues. The CDR3 region has the DNA TGTGCCAGCAGTGACCAACAGGGGTGGGGGGCCCAGTACTTC. Translation: CASSDQQGWGAQYF.

V gene TRBV27 combines with J gene TRBJ1-5, with D unclear. V was trimmed by 8 bases and J by 0 bases, leaving 8 bases between them. The CDR3 contains 13 residues. Germline V gene lookup returns CDR1 MNHEY and CDR2 SMNVEV (reference sequence). The CDR3 sequence: CASQFISNQPQHF. CDR3 DNA sequence: TGTGCCAGCCAGTTTATTAGCAATCAGCCCCAGCATTTT.

This clone was counted only a few times. Other DNA sequences in this specimen translate into the identical CDR3. The chain joins TRBV5-1 to TRBJ2-5, with 8 nucleotides matching TRBD1. The germline CDR1 and CDR2 sequences are SGHRS and YFSETQ. With 1 base clipped from V and 5 bases from J, the junction kept 4 bases outside the gene matches. CDR3 length equals 14 residues. Written as DNA, the CDR3 is TGCGCCAGCAGCTTGACAGGGGGTCGCGAGACCCAGTACTTC. It specifies CASSLTGGRETQYF.

V gene TRBV6-5 combines with J gene TRBJ2-7, with D perhaps matching TRBD2 (5 bases). V was cut by 8 bases and J by 6 bases, with 17 bases left in between. Germline-derived CDR1 and CDR2 are MNHEY and SVGAGI. CDR3 length: 13 amino acids. CDR3 sequence: CASGVTSSGEQYF. CDR3 DNA sequence: TGTGCCAGCGGGGTCACTAGTTCGGGCGAGCAGTACTTC.

The V call is TRBV4-1, the J call TRBJ2-3, with 9 bases fitting TRBD1. This CDR3 is 16 amino acids long. V dropped 7 bases and J dropped 4; count of bases not matched to a gene: 12. Per the germline V gene, CDR1 is MGHRA and CDR2 is YSYEKL. CDR3 bases: TGCGCCAGCAAAGTCCGGGACAGGGATTCGGCAGATACGCAGTATTTT. Protein sequence: CASKVRDRDSADTQYF.